The rows below give T cell receptor beta chains drawn from one sample of a study of pediatric ulcerative colitis. TCRdb's copy holds only in-frame clones and misses some; the assay was immunoSEQ multiplex PCR. The sample holds 45,000 to 55,000 clones, around 76% seen once. Sample: gut tissue. The receptors originated from a girl aged 5-17 years with moderate ulcerative colitis. Each CDR3 is given with its conserved first and last residue. A D gene is named only where the DNA matches it firmly. The size of a clone is reported for some rows only, either as once, few or many, or as a class for expanded clones.

j_call d_call clone_size v_call cdr3_nt cdr3_aa
TRBJ1-2 TRBD1 . TRBV25-1 TGTGCCAGCAGTGACTGGACAGGGTCCTTCTCCGGCTACACCTTC CASSDWTGSFSGYTF
TRBJ1-1 . . TRBV4-1 TGCGCCAGCAGCCAAGTTGAAAGAGACACTGAAGCTTTCTTT CASSQVERDTEAFF
TRBJ2-7 . . TRBV30 TGTGCCGGCGACCGAGGGTATGAAGACGAGCAGTACTTC CAGDRGYEDEQYF
TRBJ1-2 . . TRBV5-1 TGCGCCAGCAGCTTGGCCGACGGATCCGGAGGCTATGGCTACACCTTC CASSLADGSGGYGYTF
TRBJ2-1 TRBD2 . TRBV10-2 TGCGCCAGCGGTGGACTAGCGGGAGTCGGGTCCTACAATGAGCAGTTCTTC CASGGLAGVGSYNEQFF
TRBJ1-5 . . TRBV2 TGTGCCAGCGCCTTTGGGAGTTTACGACAGCCCCAGCATTTT CASAFGSLRQPQHF
TRBJ2-5 . . TRBV6-1 TGTGCCAGCAGTGATTTGGGGGAGACCCAGTACTTC CASSDLGETQYF
TRBJ2-1 . . TRBV5-4 TGTGCCAGCAGCCTCCACAGCTTAGCGTTGTACAATGAGCAGTTCTTC CASSLHSLALYNEQFF
TRBJ1-1 . . TRBV7-3 TGTGCCAGCAGGGCTTCGGATGGCGCTGAAGCTTTCTTT CASRASDGAEAFF
TRBJ2-1 . . TRBV7-8 TGTGCCAGCAGCCCGATGGGCGGACAAGCCTACAATGAGCAGTTCTTC CASSPMGGQAYNEQFF
TRBJ2-5 TRBD2 . TRBV15 TGTGCCACCAGCAGAGGACTAGCGGACCAAGAGACCCAGTACTTC CATSRGLADQETQYF
TRBJ2-5 . . TRBV7-6 TGTGCCAGCAGCTTAGAGGAGCCAAACTGGCTAGAGACCCAGTACTTC CASSLEEPNWLETQYF
TRBJ2-3 TRBD2 . TRBV10-2 TGCGCCAGCAGTGAAGGGACTAGCGTTTTCACAGATACGCAGTATTTT CASSEGTSVFTDTQYF
TRBJ1-2 TRBD1 . TRBV4-3 TGCGCCAGCAGGCGAGGGAAGACAGGGGCCCCCACTAACTATGGCTACACCTTC CASRRGKTGAPTNYGYTF
TRBJ1-4 . few TRBV4-3 TGCGCCAGCAGCCAGGATTGGGGGGAGAGCGCAACTAATGAAAAACTGTTTTTT CASSQDWGESATNEKLFF